This T cell receptor (beta chain) was obtained from a study of beta chain features in type 1 diabetes. Study overall: Age, gender, cell numbers and subset yield matched between patients and controls. Study results and limitations: Shorter TCRB CDR3s, moderately but significantly so, were found in Type 1 diabetes patients in all four CD4+ subsets.

Every donor provided one heparinised blood draw, which averaged approximately 100 mL. On this clone: No antigen is known for it.

The sequenced template was cDNA made from the entire isolated RNA. The data were produced by immunoSEQ multiplex PCR, yet TCRdb's version contains in-frame clones alone and is incomplete. The sample yields hundreds of thousands of clones, roughly 31% seen once. The length of the CDR3 is 14 residues. Germline CDR1 reads SGHAT; CDR2 reads FQDESV (reference sequence). V lost 5 bases to trimming and J lost 6 bases; unmatched junction nucleotides: 8. This chain links TRBV11-1 with TRBJ1-1, with 8 positions matching TRBD1. Input material: naive CD4+ T cells from blood. This TCR was recovered from a man younger than 35 in good health. CDR3 amino acids: CASSPDRGRAEAFF. CDR3 in DNA: TGTGCCAGCAGCCCCGACAGGGGACGCGCTGAAGCTTTCTTT. Full variable domain (outside the CDR3, taken from reference TRBV11-1 and TRBJ1-1): EAEVAQSPRYKITEKSQAVAFWCDPISGHATLYWYRQILGQGPELLVQFQDESVVDDSQLPKDRFSAERLKGVDSTLKIQPAELGDSAMYLCASSPDRGRAEAFFGQGTRLTVV.